These T cell receptor beta chains were read from a single sample in a study of long-term antiretroviral therapy in people with HIV. This table comes from immunoSEQ multiplex PCR, and its TCRdb copy is limited to in-frame clones, with some not included. The sample has more than 20,000 clones, 86% seen once; the top ten hold approximately 3.8%. The sequenced sample was unsorted PBMCs, obtained 1.9 years after starting antiretroviral therapy. These receptors all stem from a woman aged 30 to 39 with HIV. Both conserved end residues are part of each CDR3. A D gene is named only where the DNA matches it firmly. Size is omitted from some rows. Given values are once, few, many or a class for expanded clones.

clone size	J gene	D gene	V gene	CDR3 DNA	CDR3 protein
few	TRBJ1-1	TRBD1	TRBV14	TGTGCCAGCATCAGATTAACAGGGGCGAGGGAGGATGAAGCTTTCTTT	CASIRLTGAREDEAFF
.	TRBJ2-6	TRBD1	TRBV7-2	TGTGCCAGCAGCTTGACAGGGCATGGGGCCAACGTCCTGACTTTC	CASSLTGHGANVLTF
few	TRBJ1-2	TRBD1	TRBV10-3	TGTGCCATGTCACCTGGGACAGCTAATAACTATGGCTACACCTTC	CAMSPGTANNYGYTF
once	TRBJ2-5	TRBD1	TRBV11-2	TGTGCCAGCAGCTTAATAATGGGACAGGGGCAACAAGAGACCCAGTACTTC	CASSLIMGQGQQETQYF
.	TRBJ1-3	.	TRBV2	TGTGCCAGCATGGGTACAAGGAAAAGCTCTGGAAACACCATATATTTT	CASMGTRKSSGNTIYF
.	TRBJ1-1	.	TRBV5-1	TGCGCCAGCAGCTTGCAAGGGTCTGAAGCTTTCTTT	CASSLQGSEAFF
.	TRBJ1-2	.	TRBV9	TGTGCCAGCAGAGGCGGCTGGGGCTACACCTTC	CASRGGWGYTF
.	TRBJ1-5	.	TRBV30	TGTGCCTGGAGTGTACGCGGTAGTGGTGATAGCAATCAGCCCCAGCATTTT	CAWSVRGSGDSNQPQHF
.	TRBJ1-6	TRBD1	TRBV7-2	TGTGCCAGCAATCCTCCGGGGACAGGCTATAATTCACCCCTCCACTTT	CASNPPGTGYNSPLHF
.	TRBJ1-1	.	TRBV27	TGTGCCAGCAGTTTAGGGAACAGTTTACTTAACACTGAAGCTTTCTTT	CASSLGNSLLNTEAFF
.	TRBJ2-1	.	TRBV23-1	TGCGCCAGCAGTCAATCTAAGGTAAGATATAACAATGAGCAGTTCTTC	CASSQSKVRYNNEQFF
.	TRBJ1-2	.	TRBV7-9	TGTGCCAGCAGCCCCGGGGGGGGTAACTATGGCTACACCTTC	CASSPGGGNYGYTF
.	TRBJ1-1	TRBD1	TRBV4-1	TGCGCCAGCAGCCAACGAACCGGAGGGACAGCCGAAGCTTTCTTT	CASSQRTGGTAEAFF
.	TRBJ2-7	.	TRBV6-5	TGTGCCACCACCTTTTGGGGGCAATCACCCGAGCAGTACTTC	CATTFWGQSPEQYF
.	TRBJ2-1	.	TRBV5-1	TGCGCCAGCAGCTTCCTGGGGGGACTGACAGGGACGAGTGAGCAGTTCTTC	CASSFLGGLTGTSEQFF
.	TRBJ1-2	.	TRBV5-1	TGCGCCAGCAGCCTGGAGCAGGGTTCGGGAGGCTACACCTTC	CASSLEQGSGGYTF
.	TRBJ2-1	TRBD2	TRBV6-5	TGTGCCAGCAGTTACAACCGGGGGGGCGTCTTC	CASSYNRGGVF
.	TRBJ1-4	.	TRBV5-1	TGCGCCAGCAGCTTCGGTGGTAAGGATGAAAAACTGTTTTTT	CASSFGGKDEKLFF
once	TRBJ2-7	TRBD1	TRBV23-1	TGCGCCAGCAGTCACCTAACGGGACAGGACGACTCCTACGAGCAGTACTTC	CASSHLTGQDDSYEQYF
.	TRBJ1-5	.	TRBV7-2	TGTGCCAGCATGTCGACGGGGGAGTACAATCAGCCCCAGCATTTT	CASMSTGEYNQPQHF
.	TRBJ2-2	.	TRBV18	TGTGCCAGCTCACCAGGATTAGCGGTCAACACCGGGGAGCTGTTTTTT	CASSPGLAVNTGELFF
.	TRBJ2-1	TRBD1	TRBV19	TGTGCCAGTGCCCGGGACAGAACCTACAATGAGCAGTTCTTC	CASARDRTYNEQFF
.	TRBJ1-2	.	TRBV6-6	TGTGCCAGCAGCGACTCAGGGGTTTTCAGTGGCTACACCTTC	CASSDSGVFSGYTF
.	TRBJ2-1	.	TRBV5-1	TGCGCCAGCAGCTTGGATACAGGGTCCTCCTACAATGAGCAGTTCTTC	CASSLDTGSSYNEQFF
.	TRBJ1-2	.	TRBV30	TGTGCCTTTCTAAGGACACCGAACTATGGCTACACCTTC	CAFLRTPNYGYTF
.	TRBJ1-1	.	TRBV15	TGTGCCACCAGCAGAGATCGGGGGTCGGGTGCTTTCTTT	CATSRDRGSGAFF
.	TRBJ2-7	TRBD2	TRBV5-1	TGCGCCAGCAGCTTGGTGGGCGGGGGGGCCATCCACGAGCAGTACTTC	CASSLVGGGAIHEQYF
once	TRBJ2-1	.	TRBV4-1	TGCGCCAGCAGCCAAGAAACAGGGCCTAGCTCCTACAATGAGCAGTTCTTC	CASSQETGPSSYNEQFF
.	TRBJ2-7	.	TRBV30	TGTGCCTGGAGTGGCTTGAGCTACGAGCAGTACTTC	CAWSGLSYEQYF
once	TRBJ2-7	.	TRBV5-5	TGTGCCAGCAGCTTGGTAGTTGTCTACGAGCAGTACTTC	CASSLVVVYEQYF
.	TRBJ1-6	TRBD1	TRBV6-1	TGTGCCAGCAGTCCTCCGGACAGGGCGCGTTCACCCCTCCACTTT	CASSPPDRARSPLHF
once	TRBJ2-2	.	TRBV7-2	TGTGCCAGCAGGACACAACCAAACACCGGGGAGCTGTTTTTT	CASRTQPNTGELFF
.	TRBJ1-2	.	TRBV5-1	TGCGCCAGCAGCTTGGTGGGGGAATACACCTTC	CASSLVGEYTF
.	TRBJ1-2	.	TRBV27	TGTGCCAGCAGTTCCTATTCATGGGGCTATGGCTACACCTTC	CASSSYSWGYGYTF
.	TRBJ2-3	.	TRBV7-2	TGTGCCAGCAGCGTTGGGACCTACGGCACAGATACGCAGTATTTT	CASSVGTYGTDTQYF
few	TRBJ1-5	.	TRBV30	TGTGCCTGGAGTTCAGGTCCCAATCAGCCCCAGCATTTT	CAWSSGPNQPQHF
.	TRBJ2-3	.	TRBV5-1	TGCGCCAGCAGCTCGGGAAGCACAGATACGCAGTATTTT	CASSSGSTDTQYF
.	TRBJ1-4	TRBD1	TRBV27	TGTGCCAGCAGTTTCCGGACAGGGGGTATTGAAAAACTGTTTTTT	CASSFRTGGIEKLFF
.	TRBJ1-2	.	TRBV2	TGTGCCAGCAGCTCAACCGGGAAAGAATATGGCTACACCTTC	CASSSTGKEYGYTF
.	TRBJ1-2	.	TRBV5-1	TGCGCCAGCAGCTTGGGCGGGGGCGCGGAAGGCTACACCTTC	CASSLGGGAEGYTF
.	TRBJ1-4	.	TRBV2	TGTGCCAGCAGTGGGCGGCAGGCGATCAATGAAAAACTGTTTTTT	CASSGRQAINEKLFF
.	TRBJ1-2	.	TRBV29-1	TGCAGCGCTATTGTCGAGGACAGTGCTAACTATGGCTACACCTTC	CSAIVEDSANYGYTF
.	TRBJ1-6	.	TRBV14	TGTGCCAGCAGAGACCCAATGGGGCCCCTCCACTTT	CASRDPMGPLHF
.	TRBJ1-3	TRBD1	TRBV4-1	TGCGCCAGCAGCCTAGAGGGACAGGGAAGAAACACCATATATTTT	CASSLEGQGRNTIYF
.	TRBJ2-7	.	TRBV9	TGTGCCAGCAGCGTAGAATCACAGGGAGCCTACGAGCAGTACTTC	CASSVESQGAYEQYF
.	TRBJ1-1	.	TRBV14	TGTGCCAGCAGCCAAGAAAGGAGGAACACTGAAGCTTTCTTT	CASSQERRNTEAFF
.	TRBJ2-1	TRBD1	TRBV6-1	TGTGCCAGCAATCCGGGACAGAGATACAATGAGCAGTTCTTC	CASNPGQRYNEQFF
few	TRBJ1-6	TRBD1	TRBV5-5	TGTGCCAGCAGCCAAACCTCAAATACAGGGGGCTCGTATAATTCACCCCTCCACTTT	CASSQTSNTGGSYNSPLHF
.	TRBJ2-5	.	TRBV2	TGTGCCAGCAGTGATATGGGCACGAACCAAGAGACCCAGTACTTC	CASSDMGTNQETQYF
.	TRBJ2-6	.	TRBV7-6	TGTGCCAGCAGCTTAGGGACAGCCCTCAGCTCTGGGGCCAACGTCCTGACTTTC	CASSLGTALSSGANVLTF
.	TRBJ1-5	.	TRBV12-5	TGTGCTAGTGGTTCCCAAGGCCCCGGACAGCTGGGGAATCAGCCCCAGCATTTT	CASGSQGPGQLGNQPQHF
.	TRBJ1-6	.	TRBV18	TGTGCCAGCTCACCACAGGGGCCTGGGGGCGTGGGTTCACCCCTCCACTTT	CASSPQGPGGVGSPLHF
.	TRBJ1-4	.	TRBV5-1	TGCGCCAGCAGCATAAGGGGATCAAATGAAAAACTGTTTTTT	CASSIRGSNEKLFF
.	TRBJ1-1	.	TRBV6-6	TGTGCCAGCAGTACCAGGGTGAACACTGAAGCTTTCTTT	CASSTRVNTEAFF
.	TRBJ2-7	TRBD2	TRBV4-2	TGTGCCAGCAGCCAAGATCGTGTCGCTAGCGGGGGGGACGAGCAGTACTTC	CASSQDRVASGGDEQYF
.	TRBJ2-5	.	TRBV5-1	TGCGCCAGCAGCTTAGTCGTCGGAACCCAAGAGACCCAGTACTTC	CASSLVVGTQETQYF